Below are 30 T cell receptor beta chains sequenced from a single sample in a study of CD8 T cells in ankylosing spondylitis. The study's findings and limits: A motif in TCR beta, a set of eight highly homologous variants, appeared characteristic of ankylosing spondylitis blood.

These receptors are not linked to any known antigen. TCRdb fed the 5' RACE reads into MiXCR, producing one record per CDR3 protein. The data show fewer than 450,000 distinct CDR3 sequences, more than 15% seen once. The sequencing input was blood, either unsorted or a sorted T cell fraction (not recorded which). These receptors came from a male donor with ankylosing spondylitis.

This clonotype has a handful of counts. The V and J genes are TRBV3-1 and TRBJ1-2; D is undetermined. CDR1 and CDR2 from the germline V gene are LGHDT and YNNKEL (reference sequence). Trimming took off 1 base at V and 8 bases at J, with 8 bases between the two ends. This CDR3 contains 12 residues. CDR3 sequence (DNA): TGTGCCAGCAGCCAAGGTGGGAGCGGCTACACCTTC. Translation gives CASSQGGSGYTF.

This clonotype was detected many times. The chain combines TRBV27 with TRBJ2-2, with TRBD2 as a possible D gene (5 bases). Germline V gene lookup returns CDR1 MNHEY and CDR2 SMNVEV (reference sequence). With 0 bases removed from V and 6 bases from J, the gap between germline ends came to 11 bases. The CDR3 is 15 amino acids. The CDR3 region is CASSLSAALAGELFF. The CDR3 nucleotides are TGTGCCAGCAGTTTATCAGCGGCCCTTGCCGGGGAGCTGTTTTTT.

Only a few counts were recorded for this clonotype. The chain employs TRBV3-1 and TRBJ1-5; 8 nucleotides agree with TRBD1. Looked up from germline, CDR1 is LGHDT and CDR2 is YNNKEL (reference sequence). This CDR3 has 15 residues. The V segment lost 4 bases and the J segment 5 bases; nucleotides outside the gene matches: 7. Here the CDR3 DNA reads TGTGCCAGCAGCCTTGGGACAGGACAATATCAGCCCCAGCATTTT. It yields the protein CASSLGTGQYQPQHF.

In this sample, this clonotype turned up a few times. The CDR3 region is CSARPQTGIYGYTF. CDR3 nucleotide sequence: TGCAGTGCTAGACCCCAGACAGGAATCTATGGCTACACCTTC. This sequence joins TRBV20-1 and TRBJ1-2, with a weak D call TRBD1 (6 bases). The germline V and J ends were trimmed by 2 bases and 4 bases, with 14 bases remaining between them. Germline V gene lookup returns CDR1 DFQATT and CDR2 SNEGSKA (reference sequence). The length of the CDR3 is 14 residues.

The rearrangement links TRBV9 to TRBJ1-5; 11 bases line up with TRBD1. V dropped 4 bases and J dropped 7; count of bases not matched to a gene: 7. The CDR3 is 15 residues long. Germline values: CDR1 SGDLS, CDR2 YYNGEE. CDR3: CASSTGQGVKQPQHF. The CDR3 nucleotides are TGTGCCAGCAGCACGGGACAGGGGGTAAAACAGCCCCAGCATTTT.

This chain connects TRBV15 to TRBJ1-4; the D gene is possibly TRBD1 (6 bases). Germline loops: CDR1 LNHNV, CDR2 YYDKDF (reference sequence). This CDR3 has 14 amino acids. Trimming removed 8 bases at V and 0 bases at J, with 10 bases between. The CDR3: CATSRTATNEKLFF. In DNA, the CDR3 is TGTGCCACCTCGAGGACAGCAACTAATGAAAAACTGTTTTTT.

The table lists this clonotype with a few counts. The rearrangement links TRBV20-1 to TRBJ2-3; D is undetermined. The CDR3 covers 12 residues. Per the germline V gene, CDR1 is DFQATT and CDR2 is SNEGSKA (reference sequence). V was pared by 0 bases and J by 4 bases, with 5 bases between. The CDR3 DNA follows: TGCAGTGCTAGAGACCTGGCAGATACGCAGTATTTT. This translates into CSARDLADTQYF.

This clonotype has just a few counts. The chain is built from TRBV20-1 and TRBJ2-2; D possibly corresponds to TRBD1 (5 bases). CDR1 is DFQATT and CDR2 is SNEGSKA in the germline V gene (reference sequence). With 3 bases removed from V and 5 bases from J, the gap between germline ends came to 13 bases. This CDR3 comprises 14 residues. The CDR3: CSASPPTDTGELFF. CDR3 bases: TGCAGTGCTAGTCCCCCGACAGATACCGGGGAGCTGTTTTTT.

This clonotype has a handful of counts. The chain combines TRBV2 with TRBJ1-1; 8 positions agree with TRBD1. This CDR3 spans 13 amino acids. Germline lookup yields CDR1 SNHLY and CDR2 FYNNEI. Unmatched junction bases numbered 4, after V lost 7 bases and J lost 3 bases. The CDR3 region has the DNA TGTGCCAGCATCCAGGACAGGGACACTGAAGCTTTCTTT. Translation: CASIQDRDTEAFF.

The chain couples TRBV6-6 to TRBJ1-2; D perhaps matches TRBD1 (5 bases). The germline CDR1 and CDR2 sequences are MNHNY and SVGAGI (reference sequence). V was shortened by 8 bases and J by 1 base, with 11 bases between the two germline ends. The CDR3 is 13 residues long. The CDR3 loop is CASGEGLNYGYTF. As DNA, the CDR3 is TGTGCCAGCGGAGAGGGGCTTAACTATGGCTACACCTTC.

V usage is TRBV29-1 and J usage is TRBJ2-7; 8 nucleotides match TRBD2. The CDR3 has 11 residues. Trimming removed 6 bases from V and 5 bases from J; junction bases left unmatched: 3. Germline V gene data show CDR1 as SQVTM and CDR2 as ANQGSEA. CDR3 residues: CSVTSADEQYF. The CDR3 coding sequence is TGCAGCGTGACTAGCGCCGACGAGCAGTACTTC.

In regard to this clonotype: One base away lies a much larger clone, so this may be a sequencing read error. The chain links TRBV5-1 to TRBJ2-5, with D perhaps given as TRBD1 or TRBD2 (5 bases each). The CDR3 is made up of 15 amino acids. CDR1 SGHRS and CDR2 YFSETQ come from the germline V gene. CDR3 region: CASSQGTGYQKTQYF. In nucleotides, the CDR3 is TGCGCCAGCAGTCAAGGGACGGGATACCAAAAGACCCAGTACTTC. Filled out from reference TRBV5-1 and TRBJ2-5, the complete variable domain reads KAGVTQTPRYLIKTRGQQVTLSCSPISGHRSVSWYQQTPGQGLQFLFEYFSETQRNKGNFPGRFSGRQFSNSRSEMNVSTLELGDSALYLCASSQGTGYQKTQYFGPGTRLLVL.

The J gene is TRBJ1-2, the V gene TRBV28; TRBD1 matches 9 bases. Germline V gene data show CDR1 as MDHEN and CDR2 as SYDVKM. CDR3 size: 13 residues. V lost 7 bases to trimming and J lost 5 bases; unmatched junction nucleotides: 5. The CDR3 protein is CASMGDRVYGYTF. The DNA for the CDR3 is TGTGCCAGCATGGGGGACAGGGTATATGGCTACACCTTC.

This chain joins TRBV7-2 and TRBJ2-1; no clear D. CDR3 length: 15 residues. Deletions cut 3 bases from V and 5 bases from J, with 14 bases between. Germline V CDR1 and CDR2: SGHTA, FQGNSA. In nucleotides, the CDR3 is TGTGCCAGCAGCTTTCGCCTAGGTCTAAACAATGAGCAGTTCTTC. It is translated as CASSFRLGLNNEQFF.

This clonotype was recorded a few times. CDR3 coding DNA: TGTGCCAGCAGCCCAACCCCGGGCTGGGCTTACGAGCAGTACTTC. It translates to CASSPTPGWAYEQYF. This chain joins TRBV3-1 and TRBJ2-7; D unclear. The CDR3 consists of 15 residues. V was pared by 4 bases and J by 4 bases, with 17 bases between. Germline loops: CDR1 LGHDT, CDR2 YNNKEL (reference sequence).

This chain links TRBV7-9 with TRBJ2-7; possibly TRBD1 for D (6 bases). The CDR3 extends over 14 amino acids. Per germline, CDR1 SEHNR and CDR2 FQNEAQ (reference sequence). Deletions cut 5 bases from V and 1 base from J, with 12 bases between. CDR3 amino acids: CASSDQGKSYEQYF. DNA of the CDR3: TGTGCCAGCAGCGACCAGGGGAAATCCTACGAGCAGTACTTC.

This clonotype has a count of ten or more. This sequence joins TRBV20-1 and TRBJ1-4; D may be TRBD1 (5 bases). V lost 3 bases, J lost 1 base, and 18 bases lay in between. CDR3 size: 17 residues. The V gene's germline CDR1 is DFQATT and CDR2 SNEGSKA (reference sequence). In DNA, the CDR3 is TGCAGTGCTAGTGGGTTCGGCAGGGAGGAAACTAATGAAAAACTGTTTTTT. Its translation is CSASGFGREETNEKLFF.

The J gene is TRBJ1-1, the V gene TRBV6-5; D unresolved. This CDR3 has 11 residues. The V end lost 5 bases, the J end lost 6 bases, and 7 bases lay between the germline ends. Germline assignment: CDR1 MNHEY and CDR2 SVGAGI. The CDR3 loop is CASSGPAEAFF. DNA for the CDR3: TGTGCCAGCAGTGGACCAGCTGAAGCTTTCTTT.

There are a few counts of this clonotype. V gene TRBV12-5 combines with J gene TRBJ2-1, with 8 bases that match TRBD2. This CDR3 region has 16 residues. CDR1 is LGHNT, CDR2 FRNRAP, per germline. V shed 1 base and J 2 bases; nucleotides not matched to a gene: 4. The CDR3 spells CASGLGHSGAYNEQFF. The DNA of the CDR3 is TGTGCTAGTGGTTTGGGACATAGCGGGGCCTACAATGAGCAGTTCTTC.

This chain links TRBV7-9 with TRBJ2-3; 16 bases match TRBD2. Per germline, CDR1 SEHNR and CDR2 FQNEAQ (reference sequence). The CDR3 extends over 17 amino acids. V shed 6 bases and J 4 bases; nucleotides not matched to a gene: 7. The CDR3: CASSSGTSGRGPDTQYF. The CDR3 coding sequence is TGTGCCAGCAGTTCCGGGACTAGCGGGAGGGGTCCAGATACGCAGTATTTT.

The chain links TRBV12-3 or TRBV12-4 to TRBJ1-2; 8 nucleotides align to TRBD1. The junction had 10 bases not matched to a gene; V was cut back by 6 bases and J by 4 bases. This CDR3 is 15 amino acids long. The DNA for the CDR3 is TGTGCCAGCAGCCCCGGGGCAGGGGGCAGCTATGGCTACACCTTC. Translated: CASSPGAGGSYGYTF.

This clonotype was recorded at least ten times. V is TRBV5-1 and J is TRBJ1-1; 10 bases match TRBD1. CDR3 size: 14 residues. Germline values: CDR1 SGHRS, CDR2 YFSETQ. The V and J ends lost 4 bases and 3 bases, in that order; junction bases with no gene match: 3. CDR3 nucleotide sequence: TGCGCCAGCAGCCCGGGACAGGGGTACACTGAAGCTTTCTTT. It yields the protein CASSPGQGYTEAFF.

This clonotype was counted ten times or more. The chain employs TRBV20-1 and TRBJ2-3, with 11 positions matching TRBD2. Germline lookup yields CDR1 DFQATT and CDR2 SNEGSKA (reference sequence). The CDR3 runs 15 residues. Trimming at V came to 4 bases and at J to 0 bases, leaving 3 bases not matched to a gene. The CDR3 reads CSAIAGGYSTDTQYF. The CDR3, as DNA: TGCAGTGCTATAGCGGGAGGGTATAGCACAGATACGCAGTATTTT.

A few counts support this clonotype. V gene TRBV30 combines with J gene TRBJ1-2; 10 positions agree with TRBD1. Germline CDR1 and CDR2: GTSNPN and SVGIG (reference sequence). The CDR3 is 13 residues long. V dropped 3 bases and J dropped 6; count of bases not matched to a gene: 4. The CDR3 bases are TGTGCCTGGAGCGCCGGGACAGGGGATGGCTACACCTTC. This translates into CAWSAGTGDGYTF.

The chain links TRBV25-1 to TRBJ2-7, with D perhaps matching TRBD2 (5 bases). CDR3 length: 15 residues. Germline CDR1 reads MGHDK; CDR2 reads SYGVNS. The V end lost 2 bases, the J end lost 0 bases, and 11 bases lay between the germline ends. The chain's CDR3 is CASSEPSRSSYEQYF. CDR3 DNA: TGTGCCAGCAGTGAACCTAGCCGCAGCTCCTACGAGCAGTACTTC.

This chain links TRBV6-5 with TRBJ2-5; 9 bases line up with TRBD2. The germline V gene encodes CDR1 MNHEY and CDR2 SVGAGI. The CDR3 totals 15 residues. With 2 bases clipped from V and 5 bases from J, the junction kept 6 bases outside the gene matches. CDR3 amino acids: CASSYPSGGWETQYF. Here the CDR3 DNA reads TGTGCCAGCAGTTACCCGAGCGGGGGGTGGGAGACCCAGTACTTC.

As DNA, the CDR3 is TGCGCCAGCAGCACCCAACAGGGAGGTATACCGTACTTC. This encodes CASSTQQGGIPYF. The chain carries TRBV5-1 and TRBJ2-7, with D possibly being TRBD1 or TRBD2 (6 bases each). Germline V CDR1 and CDR2: SGHRS, YFSETQ. Trimming removed 4 bases from V and 12 bases from J, with 20 bases in between. The CDR3 sequence is 13 residues long.

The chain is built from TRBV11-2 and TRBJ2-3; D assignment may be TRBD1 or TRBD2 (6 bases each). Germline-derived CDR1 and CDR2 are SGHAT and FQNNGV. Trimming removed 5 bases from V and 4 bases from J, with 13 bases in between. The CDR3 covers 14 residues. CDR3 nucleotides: TGTGCCAGCAGCCGGGGGCCCTCCGCAGATACGCAGTATTTT. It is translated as CASSRGPSADTQYF. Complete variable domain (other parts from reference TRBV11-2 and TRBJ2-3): EAGVAQSPRYKIIEKRQSVAFWCNPISGHATLYWYQQILGQGPKLLIQFQNNGVVDDSQLPKDRFSAERLKGVDSTLKIQPAKLEDSAVYLCASSRGPSADTQYFGPGTRLTVL.

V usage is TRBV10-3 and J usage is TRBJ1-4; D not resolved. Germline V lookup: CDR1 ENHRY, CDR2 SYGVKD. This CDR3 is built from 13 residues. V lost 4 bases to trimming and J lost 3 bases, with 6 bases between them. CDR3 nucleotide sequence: TGTGCCATCAGTGGGGGATCTAATGAAAAACTGTTTTTT. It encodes CAISGGSNEKLFF.

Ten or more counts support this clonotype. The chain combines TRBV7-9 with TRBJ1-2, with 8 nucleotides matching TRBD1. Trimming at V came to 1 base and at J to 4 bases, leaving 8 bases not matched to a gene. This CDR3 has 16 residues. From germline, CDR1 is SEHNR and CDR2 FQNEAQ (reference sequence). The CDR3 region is CASSLESWDRTYGYTF. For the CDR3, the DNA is TGTGCCAGCAGCTTAGAGTCTTGGGACAGGACCTATGGCTACACCTTC.